The T cell receptor (beta chain) described here comes from a study of blood T cells in healthy people across ages. About this clonotype: The antigen remains unidentified.

Whole-study results and caveats: Among long-lived donors, naive CD4+ cells were more numerous and diversity higher than in aged donors. Calculation of diversity from one million T cells yielded estimates considered to be underestimates.

For the second PCR, which ran for 7 to 11 cycles, a sample-barcoded 5' primer and a J-beta primer mix were used. MiXCR, run by TCRdb on the 5' RACE reads, gives a single entry per CDR3 protein. The table has fewer than 2,000,000 distinct CDR3 sequences, around 40% seen once. Every sample gave at least 5 micrograms of total RNA when it was extracted. With 1 base removed from V and 3 bases from J, the gap between germline ends came to 7 bases. CDR3 length: 14 amino acids. Germline lookup yields CDR1 MGHRA and CDR2 YSYEKL. The sequence was obtained from a human donor in good health. Sequenced sample: blood. The V gene is TRBV4-1, the J gene TRBJ2-1; tentatively, D is TRBD1 (5 bases). The CDR3 coding sequence is TGCGCCAGCAGCCAAGCGACAGACTACAATGAGCAGTTCTTC. It translates to CASSQATDYNEQFF.